This entry lists 25 T cell receptor beta chains sequenced from one sample in a study of blood T cell repertoires in COVID-19. TCRdb keeps only in-frame clones here, not all; method: immunoSEQ multiplex PCR. The sample lists fewer than 400,000 clones, 75% to 90% occurring once. Source material: peripheral blood. The receptors stem from a woman between 25 and 40 years old with COVID-19, enrolled during active disease.

The V gene is TRBV6-5, the J gene TRBJ2-7, with a weak D call TRBD1 (5 bases). CDR1 and CDR2 (germline): MNHEY, SVGAGI. This CDR3 is 12 amino acids long. Trimming stripped 0 bases from V and 7 bases from J, with 7 bases between. The chain's CDR3 is CASSYSRGEQYF. The CDR3 nucleotides read TGTGCCAGCAGTTACTCAAGGGGTGAGCAGTACTTC.

This chain connects TRBV29-1 to TRBJ2-7; D perhaps matches TRBD1 (6 bases). V dropped 7 bases and J dropped 0 bases, with 10 bases sitting between them. CDR3 size: 12 residues. Germline V gene sequence: CDR1 SQVTM, CDR2 ANQGSEA. CDR3 DNA: TGCAGCGCACAGGGAACCTCCTACGAGCAGTACTTC. Amino acids: CSAQGTSYEQYF.

The V call is TRBV4-2, the J call TRBJ2-7, with a tentative D call TRBD2 (5 bases). The CDR3 loop spans 14 amino acids. V lost 5 bases and J 4 bases, leaving 15 bases between the germline ends. Per germline, CDR1 LGHNA and CDR2 YNFKEQ. In DNA, the CDR3 is TGTGCCAGCAGCTCCGGGATCTTCGAGTACGAGCAGTACTTC. As protein: CASSSGIFEYEQYF.

This chain joins TRBV6-4 and TRBJ2-2, with 10 bases aligning to TRBD2. Germline lookup yields CDR1 MRHNA and CDR2 SNTAGT. The CDR3 has 13 amino acids. With V trimmed by 8 bases and J by 3 bases, 0 bases remained unmatched. The CDR3 sequence: CASGTSDTGELFF. Here the CDR3 DNA reads TGTGCCAGCGGGACTAGCGACACCGGGGAGCTGTTTTTT.

The rearrangement uses TRBV28 and TRBJ1-6, with TRBD1 identical over 7 bases. Trimming took 8 bases from V and 10 from J; bases not matched to a gene: 5. Germline V gene lookup returns CDR1 MDHEN and CDR2 SYDVKM. The CDR3 is 12 amino acids. Here the CDR3 DNA reads TGTGCCAGCGTAGGGGGCGGGTCACCCCTCCACTTT. It encodes CASVGGGSPLHF.

The chain is built from TRBV14 and TRBJ1-1; D is possibly TRBD1 (5 bases). V gave up 3 bases and J gave up 2 bases, with 7 bases separating them. The CDR3 spans 13 residues. The germline V gene encodes CDR1 SGHDN and CDR2 FVKESK. The CDR3 reads CASSHDSNTEAFF. CDR3 bases: TGTGCCAGCAGCCATGACAGCAACACTGAAGCTTTCTTT.

This clone was counted a few times. This chain links TRBV12-3 or TRBV12-4 with TRBJ1-1; D gene uncertain. Trimming left V 1 base short and J 7 bases short, with 4 bases between. The CDR3 runs 11 residues. The CDR3 reads CASSLGGEAFF. The DNA for the CDR3 is TGTGCCAGCAGTTTAGGCGGTGAAGCTTTCTTT.

This sequence joins TRBV28 and TRBJ1-4, with TRBD1 identical over 7 bases. The trim removed 6 bases at V and 3 bases at J, leaving 1 base unmatched. Germline V CDR1 and CDR2: MDHEN, SYDVKM. The CDR3 contains 13 residues. Here the CDR3 DNA reads TGTGCCAGCAGGGGACAGTCTAATGAAAAACTGTTTTTT. It is translated as CASRGQSNEKLFF.

This sequence joins TRBV7-6 and TRBJ1-6; D uncertain. The CDR3 has 16 residues. Trimming took 1 base from V and 3 from J, leaving 10 bases between them. CDR1 and CDR2 from the germline V gene are SGHVS and FNYEAQ. The CDR3 nucleotides are TGTGCCAGCAGCTTAGGGGTCGAGGTCTATAATTCACCCCTCCACTTT. Protein: CASSLGVEVYNSPLHF.

This clone was observed a single time. The V call is TRBV18, the J call TRBJ1-4, with TRBD1 as a possible D gene (5 bases). The ends were cut back, 3 bases at V and 3 bases at J, with 11 bases in the middle. The CDR3 consists of 15 residues. Germline lookup yields CDR1 KGHSH and CDR2 LQKENI. The CDR3 region has the DNA TGTGCCAGCTCACCTGCGGACATACCTAATGAAAAACTGTTTTTT. This sequence encodes CASSPADIPNEKLFF.

Comments on this clone: This may arise from a read error, as a much more abundant clone is one base away. The rearrangement links TRBV28 to TRBJ1-5, with 7 bases aligning to TRBD1. The CDR3 has 12 residues. Germline lookup yields CDR1 MDHEN and CDR2 SYDVKM. V shed 6 bases and J 6 bases; nucleotides not matched to a gene: 2. CDR3 coding DNA: TGTGCCAGCAGCCAGGGGGTTCAGCCCCAGCATTTT. It is translated as CASSQGVQPQHF.

V and J are TRBV5-8 and TRBJ1-1; possibly TRBD1 for D (5 bases). The CDR3 extends over 15 amino acids. The germline V and J ends were trimmed by 0 bases and 1 base, with 10 bases remaining between them. The germline CDR1 and CDR2 sequences are SGHTS and YDEGEE. For the CDR3, the DNA is TGTGCCAGCAGCTTGGGACAGATTACGAACACTGAAGCTTTCTTT. Translating gives CASSLGQITNTEAFF.

This rearrangement joins TRBV3-1 (or the pseudogene TRBV3-2) to TRBJ1-6, with D tentatively TRBD1 (6 bases). The germline V gene encodes CDR1 LGHDT and CDR2 YNNKEL (reference sequence). V gave up 4 bases and J gave up 9 bases, with 16 bases separating them. CDR3 length: 15 amino acids. DNA of the CDR3: TGTGCCAGCAGCCCCCCTCCGCGAGGGGGTTCACCCCTCCACTTT. Translation: CASSPPPRGGSPLHF.

Points on this clone: Different DNA sequences within this sample yield the same CDR3. This chain uses TRBV5-4 with TRBJ2-3; D is undetermined. V lost 0 bases and J lost 3, with 8 bases in between. The length of the CDR3 is 14 residues. CDR1 and CDR2 (germline): SGHNT, YYREEE (reference sequence). The chain's CDR3 is CASSLAGATDTQYF. CDR3 DNA sequence: TGTGCCAGCAGCTTGGCCGGAGCAACAGATACGCAGTATTTT. The full variable domain, its missing parts supplied by reference TRBV5-4 and TRBJ2-3, is ETGVTQSPTHLIKTRGQQVTLRCSSQSGHNTVSWYQQALGQGPQFIFQYYREEENGRGNFPPRFSGLQFPNYSSELNVNALELDDSALYLCASSLAGATDTQYFGPGTRLTVL.

The chain employs TRBV7-3 and TRBJ2-1; TRBD2 agrees at 10 bases. The germline gives CDR1 SGHTA, CDR2 FQGTGA. Losses at the gene ends were 6 bases for V and 5 bases for J; bases not matched to a gene: 7. The CDR3 runs to 15 residues. CDR3 coding DNA: TGTGCCAGCAGTCCGACTAGCGGGTTGAACAATGAGCAGTTCTTC. Residues: CASSPTSGLNNEQFF.

V is TRBV19 and J is TRBJ2-1; D possibly corresponds to TRBD1 (5 bases). Trimming removed 1 base from V and 9 bases from J, with 13 bases in between. The CDR3 runs to 14 residues. Germline V lookup: CDR1 LNHDA, CDR2 SQIVND (reference sequence). CDR3 amino acids: CASSIVVQDTEQFF. Written as DNA, the CDR3 is TGTGCCAGTAGTATAGTAGTACAGGACACTGAGCAGTTCTTC.

The rearrangement uses TRBV29-1 and TRBJ1-1; D not resolved. This CDR3 comprises 14 residues. The ends were cut back, 5 bases at V and 0 bases at J, with 13 bases in the middle. CDR1 and CDR2 (germline): SQVTM, ANQGSEA. CDR3: CSVRARLMNTEAFF. The CDR3 DNA is TGCAGCGTTCGAGCTCGACTCATGAACACTGAAGCTTTCTTT.

This chain links TRBV3-1 (or the pseudogene TRBV3-2) with TRBJ1-2; tentative D call: TRBD1 (6 bases). Germline CDR1 is LGHDT and CDR2 is YNNKEL (reference sequence). V was trimmed by 2 bases and J by 0 bases, leaving 13 bases between them. The CDR3 is made up of 16 amino acids. The CDR3 region is CASSQPGQPTNYGYTF. The CDR3, as DNA: TGTGCCAGCAGCCAACCGGGACAACCAACTAACTATGGCTACACCTTC.

The rearrangement joins TRBV3-1 (or the pseudogene TRBV3-2) to TRBJ2-2, with D hard to call. The CDR3 sequence is 13 residues long. The germline V gene has CDR1 LGHDT and CDR2 YNNKEL (reference sequence). V was shortened by 3 bases and J by 4 bases, with 6 bases between the two germline ends. For the CDR3, the DNA is TGTGCCAGCAGCCAGAGTGTCACCGGGGAGCTGTTTTTT. Its protein is CASSQSVTGELFF.

V and J are TRBV28 and TRBJ2-7; the match to TRBD1 covers 10 bases. This CDR3 spans 13 amino acids. Germline trimming cut 8 bases from V and 8 bases from J; bases unmatched to any gene: 9. Looked up from germline, CDR1 is MDHEN and CDR2 is SYDVKM. The CDR3: CASGEPGQGKQYF. The DNA for the CDR3 is TGTGCCAGCGGGGAACCGGGACAGGGGAAGCAGTACTTC.

This sequence joins TRBV7-8 and TRBJ2-7, with a tentative D call TRBD2 (6 bases). The CDR3 is made up of 13 amino acids. Germline CDR1 is SGHVS and CDR2 is FQNEAQ. V was pared by 1 base and J by 5 bases, with 9 bases between. CDR3 residues: CASSLELAHEQYF. CDR3 nucleotides: TGTGCCAGCAGCTTAGAACTAGCCCACGAGCAGTACTTC.

The chain employs TRBV5-8 and TRBJ1-2; D call uncertain. V lost 2 bases, J lost 4 bases, and 12 bases lay in between. The germline CDR1 and CDR2 sequences are SGHTS and YDEGEE. The CDR3 has 14 residues. The CDR3 nucleotides read TGTGCCAGCAGCTTACTGGGAGGTCCCTATGGCTACACCTTC. Protein sequence: CASSLLGGPYGYTF.

The chain combines TRBV5-1 with TRBJ1-1; D may be TRBD1 (5 bases). V was pared by 0 bases and J by 5 bases, with 14 bases between. From germline, CDR1 is SGHRS and CDR2 YFSETQ. The CDR3 is made up of 15 amino acids. CDR3 DNA: TGCGCCAGCAGCTTGGAAACCAGGGAGGGGACTGAAGCTTTCTTT. This gives the protein CASSLETREGTEAFF.

The chain links TRBV7-6 to TRBJ2-4, with TRBD1 matching 9 bases. Germline assignment: CDR1 SGHVS and CDR2 FNYEAQ. The trim removed 4 bases at V and 1 base at J, leaving 2 bases unmatched. This CDR3 region has 15 residues. The CDR3 spells CASSSGTGAKNIQYF. CDR3 in DNA: TGTGCCAGCAGCTCCGGGACAGGGGCCAAAAACATTCAGTACTTC. The whole variable domain, filled in from reference TRBV7-6 and TRBJ2-4, reads GAGVSQSPRYKVTKRGQDVALRCDPISGHVSLYWYRQALGQGPEFLTYFNYEAQQDKSGLPNDRFSAERPEGSISTLTIQRTEQRDSAMYRCASSSGTGAKNIQYFGAGTRLSVL.

The genes are TRBV14 and TRBJ2-2, with 9 bases fitting TRBD1. The J segment lost 4 bases and the V segment lost 4 bases, leaving 7 bases of the junction unmatched. The CDR3 runs 16 residues. Germline V CDR1 and CDR2: SGHDN, FVKESK. In DNA, the CDR3 is TGTGCCAGCAGCCCTACCTCGACAGGGGGCACCGGGGAGCTGTTTTTT. As protein: CASSPTSTGGTGELFF.